This T cell receptor beta chain was sequenced in a study of neoadjuvant anti-PD-1 for oral cavity cancer. Overall study: Patients mostly received three to four biweekly nivolumab doses at 3 mg/kg before surgery.

The table lists this clone with a few counts. The assay was immunoSEQ multiplex PCR, and TCRdb's table has in-frame clones only and misses some. The sample consists of 11,000 to 15,000 clones, about 73% of them appearing once. The CDR3 runs 13 residues. The germline V and J ends were trimmed by 10 bases and 4 bases, with 14 bases remaining between them. Looked up from germline, CDR1 is MNHNS and CDR2 is SASEGT. Cohort: HPV-negative, locally advanced oral cavity squamous cell carcinoma patients. This rearrangement joins TRBV6-1 to TRBJ1-5; TRBD1 is a possible D gene (5 bases). The starting material was PBMCs, obtained before nivolumab (anti-PD-1) treatment. The TCR sequence derives from a person aged 40 to 85 with oral cavity squamous cell carcinoma. CDR3 DNA: TGTGCCACACACAGGACGGGGAATCAGCCCCAGCATTTT. Its translation: CATHRTGNQPQHF.